Listed below are T cell receptor beta chains from one sample, sequenced in a study of CD8+CD57+ T cells in acquired aplastic anemia. TCRdb called the reads again in MiXCR, with one record for every CDR3 protein. This table holds just over 400,000 distinct CDR3 sequences, approximately 70% found once. The specimen sequenced was sorted CD4+, CD8+, or CD8+CD57+ T cells (not recorded which) from PBMCs. These receptors all come from a human donor in good health, serving as a control. Each CDR3 is given with its conserved first and last residue. D genes are given only for firm matches. Clone size is not always given. Where it is, it says once, few, many or a class for expanded clones.

abundance: many; v_gene: TRBV24-1; d_gene: .; j_gene: TRBJ2-6; CDR3aa: CATSESQGLRSGANVLTF; CDR3nt: TGTGCCACCAGTGAATCACAGGGACTCCGCTCTGGGGCCAACGTCCTGACTTTC
abundance: .; v_gene: TRBV7-9; d_gene: .; j_gene: TRBJ2-5; CDR3aa: CASRRQVYEATQYF; CDR3nt: TGTGCCAGCAGAAGACAGGTGTATGAAGCGACCCAGTACTTC
abundance: .; v_gene: TRBV20-1; d_gene: .; j_gene: TRBJ2-7; CDR3aa: CSARTARGSPEQYF; CDR3nt: TGCAGTGCTCGGACAGCGCGAGGTTCACCCGAGCAGTACTTC
abundance: once; v_gene: TRBV10-2; d_gene: .; j_gene: TRBJ2-5; CDR3aa: CASSLRLNYAQYF; CDR3nt: TGCGCCAGCAGTCTCCGACTGAACTACGCCCAGTACTTC
abundance: .; v_gene: TRBV9; d_gene: TRBD2; j_gene: TRBJ2-7; CDR3aa: CASSEEQRGHPKYF; CDR3nt: TGTGCCAGCAGCGAGGAACAGCGGGGGCACCCAAAGTACTTC
abundance: few; v_gene: TRBV19; d_gene: .; j_gene: TRBJ2-7; CDR3aa: CASSMGKGTEQYF; CDR3nt: TGTGCCAGTAGTATGGGGAAGGGTACCGAGCAGTACTTC
abundance: .; v_gene: TRBV15; d_gene: .; j_gene: TRBJ2-7; CDR3aa: CATSRVGPNTYEQYF; CDR3nt: TGTGCCACCAGCAGAGTCGGACCTAATACCTACGAGCAGTACTTC
abundance: .; v_gene: TRBV20-1; d_gene: TRBD1; j_gene: TRBJ2-5; CDR3aa: CSARQGSNTETQYF; CDR3nt: TGCAGTGCCCGACAGGGCTCGAACACTGAGACCCAGTACTTC
abundance: .; v_gene: TRBV7-2; d_gene: .; j_gene: TRBJ2-5; CDR3aa: CASSLDGGDGYTFF; CDR3nt: TGTGCCAGCAGCCTCGATGGAGGGGATGGCTACACCTTCTTC
abundance: .; v_gene: TRBV27; d_gene: .; j_gene: TRBJ2-7; CDR3aa: CASRRQGTSYEQYF; CDR3nt: TGTGCCAGCAGGCGGCAGGGAACGTCCTACGAGCAGTACTTC
abundance: many; v_gene: TRBV5-6; d_gene: TRBD1; j_gene: TRBJ2-7; CDR3aa: CASSFGAGQGRYEQYF; CDR3nt: TGTGCCAGCAGCTTTGGTGCGGGACAGGGGCGGTACGAGCAGTACTTC
abundance: .; v_gene: TRBV20-1; d_gene: .; j_gene: TRBJ1-6; CDR3aa: CSAESQGF; CDR3nt: TGCAGTGCAGAGAGTCAGGGATTT
abundance: many; v_gene: TRBV7-2; d_gene: .; j_gene: TRBJ2-1; CDR3aa: CASSLGTLYNEQFF; CDR3nt: TGTGCCAGCAGCCTCGGGACTCTCTACAATGAGCAGTTCTTC
abundance: .; v_gene: TRBV20-1; d_gene: .; j_gene: TRBJ1-6; CDR3aa: CSARRDPKGSLHF; CDR3nt: TGCAGTGCTAGAAGGGACCCAAAAGGCTCCCTCCACTTT
abundance: many; v_gene: TRBV5-6; d_gene: .; j_gene: TRBJ1-2; CDR3aa: CASLHSSLSYGYTF; CDR3nt: TGTGCCAGCCTCCACTCATCACTAAGCTATGGCTACACCTTC
abundance: .; v_gene: TRBV7-9; d_gene: .; j_gene: TRBJ1-6; CDR3aa: CASSADRNNSPLQF; CDR3nt: TGTGCCAGCAGCGCAGACAGGAATAATTCACCCCTGCAGTTT